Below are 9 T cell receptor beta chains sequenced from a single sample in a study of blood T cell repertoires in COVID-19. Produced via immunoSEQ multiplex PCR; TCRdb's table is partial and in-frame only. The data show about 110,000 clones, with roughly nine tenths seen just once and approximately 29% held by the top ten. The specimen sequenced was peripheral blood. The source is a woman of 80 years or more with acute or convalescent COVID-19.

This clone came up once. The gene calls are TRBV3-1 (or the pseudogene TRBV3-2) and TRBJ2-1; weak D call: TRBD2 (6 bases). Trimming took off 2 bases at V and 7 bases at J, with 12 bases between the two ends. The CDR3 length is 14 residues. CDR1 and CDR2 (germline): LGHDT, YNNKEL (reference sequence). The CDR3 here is CASSQPVGGNEQFF. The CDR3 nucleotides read TGTGCCAGCAGCCAACCGGTTGGGGGGAATGAGCAGTTCTTC.

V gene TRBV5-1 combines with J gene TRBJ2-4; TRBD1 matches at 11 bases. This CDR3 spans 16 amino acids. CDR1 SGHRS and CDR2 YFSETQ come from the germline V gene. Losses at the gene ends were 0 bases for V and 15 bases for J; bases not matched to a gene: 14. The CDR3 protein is CASSLVPGTGGGSGYF. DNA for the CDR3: TGCGCCAGCAGCTTGGTGCCCGGGACAGGGGGAGGATCGGGGTACTTC.

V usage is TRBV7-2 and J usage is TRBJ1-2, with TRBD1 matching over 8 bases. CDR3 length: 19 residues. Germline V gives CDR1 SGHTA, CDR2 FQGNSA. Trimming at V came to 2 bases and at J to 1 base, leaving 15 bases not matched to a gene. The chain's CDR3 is CASSLFRPGRGRVNYGYTF. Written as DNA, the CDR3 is TGTGCCAGCAGCTTATTCCGGCCTGGCAGGGGGCGCGTTAACTATGGCTACACCTTC. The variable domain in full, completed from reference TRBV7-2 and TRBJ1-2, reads GAGVSQSPSNKVTEKGKDVELRCDPISGHTALYWYRQSLGQGLEFLIYFQGNSAPDKSGLPSDRFSAERTGGSVSTLTIQRTQQEDSAVYLCASSLFRPGRGRVNYGYTFGSGTRLTVV.

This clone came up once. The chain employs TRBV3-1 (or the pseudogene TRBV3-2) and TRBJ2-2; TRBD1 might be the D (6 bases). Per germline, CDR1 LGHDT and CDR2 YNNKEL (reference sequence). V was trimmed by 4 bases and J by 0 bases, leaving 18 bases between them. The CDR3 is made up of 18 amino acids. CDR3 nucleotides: TGTGCCAGCAGCCCCGTCCCGGGACAAACGGCGAACACCGGGGAGCTGTTTTTT. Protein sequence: CASSPVPGQTANTGELFF.

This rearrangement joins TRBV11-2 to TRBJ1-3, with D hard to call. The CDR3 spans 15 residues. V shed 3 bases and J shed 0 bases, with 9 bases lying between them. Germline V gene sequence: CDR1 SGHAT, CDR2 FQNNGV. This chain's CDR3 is CASSFTPFSGNTIYF. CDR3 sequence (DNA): TGTGCCAGCAGCTTCACTCCGTTCTCTGGAAACACCATATATTTT.

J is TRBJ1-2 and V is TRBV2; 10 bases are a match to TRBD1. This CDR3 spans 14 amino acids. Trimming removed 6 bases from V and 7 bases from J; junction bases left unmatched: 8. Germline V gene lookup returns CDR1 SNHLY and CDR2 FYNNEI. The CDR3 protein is CASSAGQGGGGYTF. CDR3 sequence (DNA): TGTGCCAGCAGCGCCGGACAGGGGGGTGGTGGCTACACCTTC. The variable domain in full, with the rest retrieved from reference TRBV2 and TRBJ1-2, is EPEVTQTPSHQVTQMGQEVILRCVPISNHLYFYWYRQILGQKVEFLVSFYNNEISEKSEIFDDQFSVERPDGSNFTLKIRSTKLEDSAMYFCASSAGQGGGGYTFGSGTRLTVV.

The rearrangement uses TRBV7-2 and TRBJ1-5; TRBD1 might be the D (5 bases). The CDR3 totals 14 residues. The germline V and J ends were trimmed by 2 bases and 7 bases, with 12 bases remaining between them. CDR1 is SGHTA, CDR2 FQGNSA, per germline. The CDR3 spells CASSLPGLDQPQHF. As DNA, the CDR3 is TGTGCCAGCAGCTTACCAGGGTTGGACCAGCCCCAGCATTTT.

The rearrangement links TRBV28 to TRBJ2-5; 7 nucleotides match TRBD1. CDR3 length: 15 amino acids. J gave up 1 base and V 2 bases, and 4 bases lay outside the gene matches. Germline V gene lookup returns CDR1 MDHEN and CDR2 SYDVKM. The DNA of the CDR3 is TGTGCCAGCAGTTTACCGGGACAGTTCCAAGAGACCCAGTACTTC. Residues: CASSLPGQFQETQYF.

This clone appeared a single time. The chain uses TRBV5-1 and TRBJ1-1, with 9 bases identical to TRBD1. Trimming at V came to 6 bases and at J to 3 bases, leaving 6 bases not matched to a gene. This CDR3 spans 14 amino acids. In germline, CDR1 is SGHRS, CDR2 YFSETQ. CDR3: CASTRTGGDTEAFF. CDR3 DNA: TGCGCCAGCACCCGAACAGGGGGCGACACTGAAGCTTTCTTT.